The clone carrying this T cell receptor (beta chain) was detected ten times or more. The antigen remains undetermined. These data come from a study of T cells in Graves' hyperthyroidism and ophthalmopathy. V lost 3 bases, J lost 6 bases, and 15 bases lay in between. CDR1 MDHEN and CDR2 SYDVKM come from the germline V gene. The CDR3 extends over 14 amino acids. What was amplified from RNA transcripts were TCR beta CDR3 regions. The HTBI primer set was used in a first-round RT-PCR of the TCR CDR3. TCRdb processed the multiplex PCR reads anew with MiXCR; each CDR3 protein has one entry. The profile shows around 390,000 distinct CDR3 sequences, about 14% of them singletons. Each ophthalmopathy patient scored at least 3 on the Clinical Activity Score and at least 4 on NOSPECS grade, with duration under 3 months. Diagnosis rested on symptoms, serum thyroxine and TRAb, thyroid ultrasound, and orbital computed tomography.

Study conclusions and caveats: Ophthalmopathy, which appeared later, was predicted by the model a median 6.5 months before onset. Ophthalmopathy cases were set apart from stable hyperthyroidism by a 13 V-J model.

This clonotype originated in a woman aged 25-40 years with Graves' ophthalmopathy. The sample consisted of blood. The chain employs TRBV28 and TRBJ2-7; the D gene is possibly TRBD2 (6 bases). The CDR3 is CASSFSPRRGEQYF. In nucleotides, the CDR3 is TGTGCCAGCAGTTTCTCGCCGAGGCGGGGCGAGCAGTACTTC.